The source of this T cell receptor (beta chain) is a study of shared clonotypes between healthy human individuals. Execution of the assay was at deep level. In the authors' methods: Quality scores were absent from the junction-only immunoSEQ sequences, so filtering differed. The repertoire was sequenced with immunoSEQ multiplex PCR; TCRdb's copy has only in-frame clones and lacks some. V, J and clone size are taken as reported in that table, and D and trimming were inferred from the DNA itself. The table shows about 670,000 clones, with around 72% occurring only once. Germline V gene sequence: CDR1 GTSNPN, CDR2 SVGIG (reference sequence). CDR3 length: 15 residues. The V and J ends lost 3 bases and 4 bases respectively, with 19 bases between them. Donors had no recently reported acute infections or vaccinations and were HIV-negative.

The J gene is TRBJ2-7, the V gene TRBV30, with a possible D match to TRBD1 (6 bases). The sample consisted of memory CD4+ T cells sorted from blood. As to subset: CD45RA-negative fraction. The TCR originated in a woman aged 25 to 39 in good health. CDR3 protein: CAWSKNRVKAYEQYF. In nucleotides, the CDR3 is TGTGCCTGGAGCAAAAACAGGGTTAAGGCTTACGAGCAGTACTTC.